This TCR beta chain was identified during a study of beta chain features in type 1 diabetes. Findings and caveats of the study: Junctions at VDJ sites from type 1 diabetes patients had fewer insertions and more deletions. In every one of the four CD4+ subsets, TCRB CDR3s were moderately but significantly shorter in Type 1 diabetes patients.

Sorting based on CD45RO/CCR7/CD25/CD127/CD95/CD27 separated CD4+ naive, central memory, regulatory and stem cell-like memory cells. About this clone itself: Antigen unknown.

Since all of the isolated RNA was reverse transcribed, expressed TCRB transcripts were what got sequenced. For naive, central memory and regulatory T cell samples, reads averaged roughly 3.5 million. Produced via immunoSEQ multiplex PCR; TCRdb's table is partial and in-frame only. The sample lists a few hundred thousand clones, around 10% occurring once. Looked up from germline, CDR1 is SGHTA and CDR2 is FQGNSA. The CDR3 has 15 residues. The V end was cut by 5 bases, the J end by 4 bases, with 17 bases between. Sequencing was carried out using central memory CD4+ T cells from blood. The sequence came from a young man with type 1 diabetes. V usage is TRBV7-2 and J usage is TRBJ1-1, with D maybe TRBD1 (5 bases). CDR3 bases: TGTGCCAGCAGCGCGCCGGGGGGTCCGGGCACTGAAGCTTTCTTT. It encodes CASSAPGGPGTEAFF.